The rows below give T cell receptor beta chains drawn from one sample of a study of blood T cell repertoires in COVID-19. Using immunoSEQ multiplex PCR, the repertoire was profiled, and TCRdb retains in-frame clones only, with some absent. The table records over 200,000 clones, 87% of them present only once. The sample comprised PBMCs or T cells enriched from blood (not recorded which). The source is a man aged 25-45 years who had recovered from COVID-19. CDR3s include the opening cysteine and the closing phenylalanine or tryptophan. Each record gives: CDR3 protein, CDR3 DNA, clone size, J gene, D gene, V gene. D genes are given only for firm matches. Only some rows state a clone size, as once, few, many or a class for expanded clones.

CDR3aa: CASSYRVNQPQHF; CDR3nt: TGTGCCAGCAGCTACAGGGTCAATCAGCCCCAGCATTTT; abundance: -; j_gene: TRBJ1-5; d_gene: -; v_gene: TRBV7-2
CDR3aa: CASSLIRTGVAGANVLTF; CDR3nt: TGCGCCAGCAGCCTGATCCGGACAGGGGTGGCTGGGGCCAACGTCCTGACTTTC; abundance: -; j_gene: TRBJ2-6; d_gene: TRBD1; v_gene: TRBV5-1
CDR3aa: CAWSLGASNQPQHF; CDR3nt: TGTGCCTGGAGTTTAGGGGCAAGCAATCAGCCCCAGCATTTT; abundance: -; j_gene: TRBJ1-5; d_gene: -; v_gene: TRBV30
CDR3aa: CASGTDNYGYTF; CDR3nt: TGTGCCAGCGGGACAGATAACTATGGCTACACCTTC; abundance: -; j_gene: TRBJ1-2; d_gene: TRBD1; v_gene: TRBV2
CDR3aa: CASKEGAGSGNTIYF; CDR3nt: TGCGCCAGCAAGGAGGGAGCAGGCTCTGGAAACACCATATATTTT; abundance: -; j_gene: TRBJ1-3; d_gene: -; v_gene: TRBV5-1
CDR3aa: CTSSQDRRTSGGRSYNEQFF; CDR3nt: TGCACCAGCAGCCAAGATAGGCGGACTAGCGGGGGGCGCTCCTACAATGAGCAGTTCTTC; abundance: few; j_gene: TRBJ2-1; d_gene: -; v_gene: TRBV1
CDR3aa: CASSSQGTLGQYF; CDR3nt: TGTGCCAGCAGCTCACAGGGCACCCTGGGGCAGTACTTC; abundance: -; j_gene: TRBJ2-7; d_gene: -; v_gene: TRBV28
CDR3aa: CASSRTRHQYEQYF; CDR3nt: TGTGCCAGTAGCCGAACGCGTCATCAATACGAGCAGTACTTC; abundance: -; j_gene: TRBJ2-7; d_gene: -; v_gene: TRBV19
CDR3aa: CASSLAFGGSTDTQYF; CDR3nt: TGTGCCAGCAGCTTAGCGTTCGGGGGGAGCACAGATACGCAGTATTTT; abundance: -; j_gene: TRBJ2-3; d_gene: TRBD2; v_gene: TRBV7-2
CDR3aa: CASSEGFGRTGGQETQYF; CDR3nt: TGTGCCAGCAGTGAAGGATTTGGAAGGACAGGGGGGCAAGAGACCCAGTACTTC; abundance: once; j_gene: TRBJ2-5; d_gene: TRBD1; v_gene: TRBV6-1
CDR3aa: CASSIGDRGHSNQPQHF; CDR3nt: TGTGCCAGCAGCATAGGCGACAGGGGCCATAGCAATCAGCCCCAGCATTTT; abundance: -; j_gene: TRBJ1-5; d_gene: TRBD1; v_gene: TRBV5-4
CDR3aa: CASSQERGPFYEQYF; CDR3nt: TGCGCCAGCAGCCAAGAGCGGGGGCCCTTCTACGAGCAGTACTTC; abundance: -; j_gene: TRBJ2-7; d_gene: -; v_gene: TRBV4-3
CDR3aa: CASGLDRGNTEAFF; CDR3nt: TGCGCCAGCGGCCTCGACAGGGGTAACACTGAAGCTTTCTTT; abundance: -; j_gene: TRBJ1-1; d_gene: TRBD1; v_gene: TRBV5-1
CDR3aa: CASSPQRGARQETQYF; CDR3nt: TGTGCCAGCTCACCTCAGCGGGGGGCCCGGCAAGAGACCCAGTACTTC; abundance: -; j_gene: TRBJ2-5; d_gene: TRBD2; v_gene: TRBV18
CDR3aa: CASSQGGGAHGYTF; CDR3nt: TGTGCCAGCAGCCAAGGAGGGGGGGCCCATGGCTACACCTTC; abundance: -; j_gene: TRBJ1-2; d_gene: -; v_gene: TRBV4-2
CDR3aa: CASSAGTNTGELFF; CDR3nt: TGCGCCAGCAGTGCTGGCACAAACACCGGGGAGCTGTTTTTT; abundance: few; j_gene: TRBJ2-2; d_gene: -; v_gene: TRBV10-1
CDR3aa: CASSLRAGVHEQYF; CDR3nt: TGTGCCAGCAGCCTCAGGGCAGGGGTCCACGAGCAGTACTTC; abundance: -; j_gene: TRBJ2-7; d_gene: -; v_gene: TRBV3-1/TRBV3-2
CDR3aa: CSASSGRDPGELFF; CDR3nt: TGCAGTGCTAGTAGCGGGAGGGATCCCGGGGAGCTGTTTTTT; abundance: -; j_gene: TRBJ2-2; d_gene: TRBD2; v_gene: TRBV20-1
CDR3aa: CASSQDFSETQYF; CDR3nt: TGTGCCAGCAGTCAGGACTTCTCAGAGACCCAGTACTTC; abundance: -; j_gene: TRBJ2-5; d_gene: -; v_gene: TRBV2
CDR3aa: CASSITSLPRGGLQETQYF; CDR3nt: TGTGCCAGTAGTATAACATCCCTTCCCCGAGGGGGCCTCCAAGAGACCCAGTACTTC; abundance: -; j_gene: TRBJ2-5; d_gene: TRBD1; v_gene: TRBV19
CDR3aa: CATRAVGTSGKSTQYF; CDR3nt: TGTGCCACCAGGGCAGTCGGTACTAGCGGAAAATCTACGCAGTATTTT; abundance: -; j_gene: TRBJ2-3; d_gene: TRBD2; v_gene: TRBV24-1
CDR3aa: CASSWAGGNYGYTF; CDR3nt: TGTGCCAGCAGCTGGGCAGGGGGGAACTATGGCTACACCTTC; abundance: -; j_gene: TRBJ1-2; d_gene: TRBD1; v_gene: TRBV11-2
CDR3aa: CAWSSGFSQPQHF; CDR3nt: TGTGCCTGGAGTTCGGGATTTAGCCAGCCCCAGCATTTT; abundance: once; j_gene: TRBJ1-5; d_gene: -; v_gene: TRBV30
CDR3aa: CASSTMTTSDPGELFF; CDR3nt: TGCGCCAGCAGCACAATGACTACTTCAGACCCCGGGGAGCTGTTTTTT; abundance: -; j_gene: TRBJ2-2; d_gene: -; v_gene: TRBV5-1
CDR3aa: CASRGLAASTDTQYF; CDR3nt: TGTGCCAGCAGGGGACTAGCGGCTAGCACAGATACGCAGTATTTT; abundance: -; j_gene: TRBJ2-3; d_gene: TRBD2; v_gene: TRBV6-5
CDR3aa: CASSLTPGLAGGPKQFF; CDR3nt: TGCGCCAGCAGCTTGACGCCGGGACTAGCGGGAGGGCCAAAGCAGTTCTTC; abundance: -; j_gene: TRBJ2-1; d_gene: TRBD2; v_gene: TRBV5-1
CDR3aa: CASSLGLSDTQYF; CDR3nt: TGCGCCAGCAGCTTAGGACTTTCGGATACGCAGTATTTT; abundance: -; j_gene: TRBJ2-3; d_gene: -; v_gene: TRBV5-1
CDR3aa: CASSLRGLYEQYF; CDR3nt: TGTGCCAGCAGTCTCAGGGGGCTGTACGAGCAGTACTTC; abundance: -; j_gene: TRBJ2-7; d_gene: TRBD1; v_gene: TRBV5-8
CDR3aa: CASSELSGNEKLFF; CDR3nt: TGTGCCAGCAGTGAATTATCAGGGAATGAAAAACTGTTTTTT; abundance: -; j_gene: TRBJ1-4; d_gene: -; v_gene: TRBV6-1
CDR3aa: CASSGLSENYNEQFF; CDR3nt: TGTGCCAGTAGTGGTCTATCGGAGAACTACAATGAGCAGTTCTTC; abundance: -; j_gene: TRBJ2-1; d_gene: -; v_gene: TRBV19
CDR3aa: CASSGANSLNEKLFF; CDR3nt: TGTGCCAGCAGTGGAGCCAACAGTCTTAATGAAAAACTGTTTTTT; abundance: -; j_gene: TRBJ1-4; d_gene: -; v_gene: TRBV2
CDR3aa: CASSGDRGFYYGYTF; CDR3nt: TGTGCCAGCAGCGGGGACAGGGGGTTTTACTATGGCTACACCTTC; abundance: -; j_gene: TRBJ1-2; d_gene: TRBD1; v_gene: TRBV9
CDR3aa: CASSVQGAEAFF; CDR3nt: TGTGCCAGCAGTGTACAGGGGGCTGAAGCTTTCTTT; abundance: -; j_gene: TRBJ1-1; d_gene: TRBD1; v_gene: TRBV27
CDR3aa: CAWSVLWEGDQFF; CDR3nt: TGTGCCTGGAGTGTACTATGGGAGGGCGATCAGTTTTTT; abundance: -; j_gene: TRBJ2-2; d_gene: TRBD2; v_gene: TRBV30
CDR3aa: CASSELGAREQYF; CDR3nt: TGTGCCAGCAGTGAACTTGGGGCTCGGGAGCAGTACTTC; abundance: -; j_gene: TRBJ2-7; d_gene: -; v_gene: TRBV2
CDR3aa: CSGVMNTEAFF; CDR3nt: TGCAGCGGTGTAATGAACACTGAAGCTTTCTTT; abundance: -; j_gene: TRBJ1-1; d_gene: -; v_gene: TRBV29-1
CDR3aa: CASSLNRGAYEQYF; CDR3nt: TGTGCCAGCAGTCTAAACAGGGGCGCCTACGAGCAGTACTTC; abundance: -; j_gene: TRBJ2-7; d_gene: TRBD1; v_gene: TRBV28
CDR3aa: CASDPQTGIQYF; CDR3nt: TGTGCCAGCGACCCCCAGACAGGGATCCAGTACTTC; abundance: once; j_gene: TRBJ2-4; d_gene: TRBD1; v_gene: TRBV11-2
CDR3aa: CASSGQQGAGEKLFF; CDR3nt: TGTGCCAGCAGCGGCCAACAGGGAGCTGGGGAAAAACTGTTTTTT; abundance: -; j_gene: TRBJ1-4; d_gene: -; v_gene: TRBV28
CDR3aa: CASSQGLLLAKNIQYF; CDR3nt: TGCGCCAGCAGCCAAGGGCTGCTGTTAGCCAAAAACATTCAGTACTTC; abundance: -; j_gene: TRBJ2-4; d_gene: -; v_gene: TRBV4-3
CDR3aa: CASRRLAGGPRETGELFF; CDR3nt: TGTGCCAGCAGGAGACTAGCGGGAGGGCCAAGGGAGACCGGGGAGCTGTTTTTT; abundance: -; j_gene: TRBJ2-2; d_gene: TRBD2; v_gene: TRBV11-2
CDR3aa: CASSQLGASGNTIYF; CDR3nt: TGTGCCAGCTCACAGCTGGGGGCCTCTGGAAACACCATATATTTT; abundance: -; j_gene: TRBJ1-3; d_gene: -; v_gene: TRBV18
CDR3aa: CASSINSGQGWATNQPQHF; CDR3nt: TGTGCCAGTAGTATTAATTCGGGTCAGGGGTGGGCTACAAATCAGCCCCAGCATTTT; abundance: -; j_gene: TRBJ1-5; d_gene: -; v_gene: TRBV19
CDR3aa: CARTSGDLLIEFEQYF; CDR3nt: TGTGCCAGGACTAGCGGGGACCTTCTCATCGAATTTGAGCAGTACTTC; abundance: -; j_gene: TRBJ2-7; d_gene: TRBD2; v_gene: TRBV27
CDR3aa: CASSEYHWDREYTF; CDR3nt: TGTGCCAGCAGTGAATACCATTGGGACAGAGAGTACACCTTC; abundance: -; j_gene: TRBJ1-2; d_gene: TRBD1; v_gene: TRBV25-1
CDR3aa: CAWSKQGGSAGYTF; CDR3nt: TGTGCCTGGAGTAAACAGGGGGGAAGTGCTGGCTACACCTTC; abundance: -; j_gene: TRBJ1-2; d_gene: TRBD1; v_gene: TRBV30
CDR3aa: CASSPMGVSGETQYF; CDR3nt: TGCGCCAGCAGCCCGATGGGCGTGTCAGGGGAGACCCAGTACTTC; abundance: -; j_gene: TRBJ2-5; d_gene: -; v_gene: TRBV5-1
CDR3aa: CASSVATGTGGGTDTQYF; CDR3nt: TGTGCCAGCAGCGTAGCAACCGGGACAGGGGGCGGCACAGATACGCAGTATTTT; abundance: -; j_gene: TRBJ2-3; d_gene: TRBD1; v_gene: TRBV9
CDR3aa: CASSLAPGQGYGNTIYF; CDR3nt: TGTGCCAGCAGCTTGGCCCCGGGACAGGGGTATGGAAACACCATATATTTT; abundance: -; j_gene: TRBJ1-3; d_gene: TRBD1; v_gene: TRBV5-5
CDR3aa: CASSLGLGKGEQFF; CDR3nt: TGTGCCAGCAGCTTAGGGCTAGGAAAAGGTGAGCAGTTCTTC; abundance: once; j_gene: TRBJ2-1; d_gene: -; v_gene: TRBV11-2
CDR3aa: CASSLNWELFF; CDR3nt: TGTGCCAGCAGCCTTAACTGGGAGCTGTTTTTT; abundance: -; j_gene: TRBJ2-2; d_gene: -; v_gene: TRBV12-3/TRBV12-4